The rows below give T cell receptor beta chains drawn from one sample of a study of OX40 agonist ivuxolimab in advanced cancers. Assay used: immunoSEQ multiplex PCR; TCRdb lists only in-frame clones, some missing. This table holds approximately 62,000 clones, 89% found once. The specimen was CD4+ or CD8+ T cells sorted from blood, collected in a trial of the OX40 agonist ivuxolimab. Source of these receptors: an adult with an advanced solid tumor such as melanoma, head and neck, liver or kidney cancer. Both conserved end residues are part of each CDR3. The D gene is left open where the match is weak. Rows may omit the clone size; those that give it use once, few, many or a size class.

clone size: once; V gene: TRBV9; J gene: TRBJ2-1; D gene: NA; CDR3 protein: CASSVTNEQFF; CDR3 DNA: TGTGCCAGCAGCGTAACCAATGAGCAGTTCTTC
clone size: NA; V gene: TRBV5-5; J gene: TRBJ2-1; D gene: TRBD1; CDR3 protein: CASRRDRWLFNEQFF; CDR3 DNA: TGTGCCAGCAGACGGGACAGGTGGTTGTTCAATGAGCAGTTCTTC
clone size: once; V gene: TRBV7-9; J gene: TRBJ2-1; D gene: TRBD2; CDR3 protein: CASSLAFSSGSFF; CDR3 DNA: TGTGCCAGCAGCTTAGCGTTCTCTAGCGGGAGTTTCTTC
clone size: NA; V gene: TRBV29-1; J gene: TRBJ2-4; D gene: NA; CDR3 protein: CSVKWGSKNIQYF; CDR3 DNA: TGCAGCGTCAAATGGGGGTCCAAAAACATTCAGTACTTC
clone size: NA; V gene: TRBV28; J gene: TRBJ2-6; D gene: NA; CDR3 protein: CASSPPETSSSGANVLTF; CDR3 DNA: TGTGCCAGCAGTCCTCCGGAGACATCTTCCTCTGGGGCCAACGTCCTGACTTTC
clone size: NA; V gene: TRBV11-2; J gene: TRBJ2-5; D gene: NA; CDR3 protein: CASSLGWGQETQYF; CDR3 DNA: TGTGCCAGCAGCTTAGGGTGGGGGCAAGAGACCCAGTACTTC
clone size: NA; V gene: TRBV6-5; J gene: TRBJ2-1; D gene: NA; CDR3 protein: CASSYGPQGNEQFF; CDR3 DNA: TGTGCCAGCAGTTACGGGCCTCAGGGGAATGAGCAGTTCTTC
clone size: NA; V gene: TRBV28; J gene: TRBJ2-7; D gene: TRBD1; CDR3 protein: CASSLKGTGRSYEQYF; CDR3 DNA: TGTGCCAGCAGTTTAAAAGGGACAGGGAGGTCCTACGAGCAGTACTTC
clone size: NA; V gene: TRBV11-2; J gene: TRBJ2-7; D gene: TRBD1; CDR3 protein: CASSLDTGGYEQYF; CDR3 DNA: TGTGCCAGCAGCTTAGATACAGGGGGCTACGAGCAGTACTTC
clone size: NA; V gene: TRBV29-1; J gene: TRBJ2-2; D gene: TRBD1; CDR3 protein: CSVTTPGTGRAGELFF; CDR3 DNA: TGCAGCGTAACTACTCCCGGGACAGGGAGGGCCGGGGAGCTGTTTTTT
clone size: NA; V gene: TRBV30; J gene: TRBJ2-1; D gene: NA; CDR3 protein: CAWSVLPSPYNEQFF; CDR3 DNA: TGTGCCTGGAGTGTACTCCCTAGTCCCTACAATGAGCAGTTCTTC
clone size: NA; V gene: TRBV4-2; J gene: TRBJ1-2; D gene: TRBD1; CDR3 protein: CASSQEWDSIYGYTF; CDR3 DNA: TGTGCCAGCAGCCAAGAATGGGACAGCATCTATGGCTACACCTTC
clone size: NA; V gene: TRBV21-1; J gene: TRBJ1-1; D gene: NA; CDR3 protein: CASSKVGRDMGAFF; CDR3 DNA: TGTGCCAGCAGCAAAGTGGGCAGGGATATGGGAGCTTTCTTT
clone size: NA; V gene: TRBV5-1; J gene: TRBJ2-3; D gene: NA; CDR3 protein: CASSFETVTDTQYF; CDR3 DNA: TGCGCCAGCAGCTTCGAGACAGTCACAGATACGCAGTATTTT
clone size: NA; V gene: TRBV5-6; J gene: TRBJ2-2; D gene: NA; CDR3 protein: CASSFGKGLITGELFF; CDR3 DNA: TGTGCCAGCAGCTTTGGGAAAGGGTTGATCACCGGGGAGCTGTTTTTT
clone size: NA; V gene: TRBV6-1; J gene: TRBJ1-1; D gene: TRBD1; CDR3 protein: CASSTSRGNEAFF; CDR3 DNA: TGTGCCAGCAGTACGTCCAGGGGGAATGAAGCTTTCTTT
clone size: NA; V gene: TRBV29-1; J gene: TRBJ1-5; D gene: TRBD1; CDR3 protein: CSVRDSRYQPQHF; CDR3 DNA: TGCAGCGTTCGGGACAGTCGATATCAGCCCCAGCATTTT
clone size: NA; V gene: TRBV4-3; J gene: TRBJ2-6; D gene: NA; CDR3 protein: CASSQDQPGANVLTF; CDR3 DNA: TGCGCCAGCAGCCAAGATCAACCTGGGGCCAACGTCCTGACTTTC
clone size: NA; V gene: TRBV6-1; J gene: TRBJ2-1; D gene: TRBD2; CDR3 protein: CASSEATLASGIRNEQFF; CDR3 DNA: TGTGCCAGCAGTGAAGCGACCCTTGCCAGCGGGATTAGAAATGAGCAGTTCTTC
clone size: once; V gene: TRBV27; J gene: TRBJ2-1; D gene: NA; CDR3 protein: CASSGSVYNEQFF; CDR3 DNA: TGTGCCAGCAGTGGGTCAGTCTACAATGAGCAGTTCTTC
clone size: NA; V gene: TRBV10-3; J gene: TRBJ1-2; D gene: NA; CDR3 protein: CAISDLYGYTF; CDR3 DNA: TGTGCCATCAGTGACCTATATGGCTACACCTTC
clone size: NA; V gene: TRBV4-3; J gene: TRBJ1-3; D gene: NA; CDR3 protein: CASRPGRGTGNTIYF; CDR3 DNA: TGCGCCAGCAGACCAGGGCGGGGGACTGGAAACACCATATATTTT
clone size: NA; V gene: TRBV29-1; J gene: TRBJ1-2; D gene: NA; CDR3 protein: CSVPGLGYTF; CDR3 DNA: TGCAGCGTTCCGGGACTTGGCTACACCTTC
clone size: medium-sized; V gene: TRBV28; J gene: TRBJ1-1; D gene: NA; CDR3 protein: CASSLPPSRNTEAFF; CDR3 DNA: TGTGCCAGCAGTTTACCACCTTCGAGGAACACTGAAGCTTTCTTT
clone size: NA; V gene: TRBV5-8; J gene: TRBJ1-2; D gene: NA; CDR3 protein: CASIYGYYGYTF; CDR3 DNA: TGTGCCAGTATCTACGGGTACTATGGCTACACCTTC
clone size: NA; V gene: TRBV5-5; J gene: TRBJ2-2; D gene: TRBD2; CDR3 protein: CASSFFTSGGATGELFF; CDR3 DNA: TGTGCCAGCAGTTTTTTTACCTCGGGAGGGGCCACCGGGGAGCTGTTTTTT
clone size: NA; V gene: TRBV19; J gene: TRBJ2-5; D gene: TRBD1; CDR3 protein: CASSLEGQGGQETQYF; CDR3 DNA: TGTGCCAGTAGTTTAGAGGGACAGGGAGGACAAGAGACCCAGTACTTC
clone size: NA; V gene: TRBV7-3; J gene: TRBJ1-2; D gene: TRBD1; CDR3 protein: CAGSDEGQAISGYTF; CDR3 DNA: TGTGCCGGGTCTGATGAGGGACAGGCCATCAGCGGCTACACCTTC
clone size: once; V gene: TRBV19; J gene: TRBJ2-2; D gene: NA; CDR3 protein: CAIKGPLDTGELFF; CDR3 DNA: TGTGCCATAAAAGGACCCCTAGACACCGGGGAGCTGTTTTTT
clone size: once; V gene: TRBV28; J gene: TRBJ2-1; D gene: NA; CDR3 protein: CASDSGDSHEQFF; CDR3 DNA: TGTGCCTCCGATTCGGGGGACTCCCATGAGCAGTTCTTC
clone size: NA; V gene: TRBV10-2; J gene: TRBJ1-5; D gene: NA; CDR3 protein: CAVGGDFSNQPQHF; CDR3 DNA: TGCGCCGTGGGGGGGGACTTTAGCAATCAGCCCCAGCATTTT
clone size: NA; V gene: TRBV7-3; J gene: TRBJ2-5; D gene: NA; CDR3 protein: CASRKETQYF; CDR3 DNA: TGTGCCAGCAGAAAAGAGACCCAGTACTTC
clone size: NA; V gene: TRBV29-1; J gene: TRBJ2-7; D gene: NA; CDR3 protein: CSVALQGHLVDEQYF; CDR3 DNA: TGCAGCGTTGCCCTACAGGGACACCTAGTCGACGAGCAGTACTTC
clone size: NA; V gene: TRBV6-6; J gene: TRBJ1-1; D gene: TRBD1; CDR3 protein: CASSRTGGTEAFF; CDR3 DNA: TGTGCCAGCAGTCGGACAGGGGGGACTGAAGCTTTCTTT
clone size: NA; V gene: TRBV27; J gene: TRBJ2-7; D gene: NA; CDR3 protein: CASSLSGGFGEQYF; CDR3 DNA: TGTGCCAGCAGTTTATCGGGAGGCTTCGGCGAGCAGTACTTC
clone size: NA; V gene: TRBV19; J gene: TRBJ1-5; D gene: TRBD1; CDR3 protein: CASSRGTDPNQPQHF; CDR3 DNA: TGTGCCAGTAGTAGGGGGACAGATCCCAATCAGCCCCAGCATTTT
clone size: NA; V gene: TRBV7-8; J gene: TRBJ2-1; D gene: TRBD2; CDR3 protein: CASSYWGLANEQFF; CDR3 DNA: TGTGCCAGCAGCTATTGGGGACTAGCGAATGAGCAGTTCTTC
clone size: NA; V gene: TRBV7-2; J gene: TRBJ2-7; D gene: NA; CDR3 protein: CASSLVGLGEQYF; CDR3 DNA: TGTGCCAGCAGCTTAGTGGGGTTGGGCGAGCAGTACTTC
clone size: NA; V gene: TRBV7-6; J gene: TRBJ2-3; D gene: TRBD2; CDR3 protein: CASSPRQSTWTSGVTDTQYF; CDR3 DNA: TGTGCCAGCAGCCCCCGTCAGTCAACTTGGACTAGCGGGGTCACAGATACGCAGTATTTT
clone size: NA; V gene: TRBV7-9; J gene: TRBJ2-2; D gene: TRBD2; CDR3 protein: CASSSSGGGYGGELFF; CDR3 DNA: TGTGCCAGCAGTTCGTCGGGAGGGGGTTATGGCGGGGAGCTGTTTTTT
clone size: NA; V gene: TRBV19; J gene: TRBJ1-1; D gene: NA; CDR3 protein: CASSIAEQAGRGNTEAFF; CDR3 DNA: TGTGCCAGTAGTATAGCTGAGCAGGCCGGACGGGGGAACACTGAAGCTTTCTTT
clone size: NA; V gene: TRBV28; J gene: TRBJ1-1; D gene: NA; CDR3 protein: CASSFGGYMNTEAFF; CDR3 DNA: TGTGCCAGCAGTTTCGGGGGTTACATGAACACTGAAGCTTTCTTT
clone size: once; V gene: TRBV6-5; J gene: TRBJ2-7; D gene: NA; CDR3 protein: CASSYSRSSSYEQYF; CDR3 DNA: TGTGCCAGCAGTTACTCGCGGAGTAGCTCCTACGAGCAGTACTTC